A single sample is the source of the 5 T cell receptor beta chains below, sequenced in a study of blood T cell repertoires in COVID-19. Using immunoSEQ multiplex PCR, the repertoire was profiled, and TCRdb retains in-frame clones only, with some absent. The data hold about 100,000 clones, with over 80% observed a single time. Sequencing input: peripheral blood. These receptors were obtained from a man in his fifties with acute or convalescent COVID-19.

This clone was detected once. This sequence joins TRBV11-2 and TRBJ2-5; D is perhaps TRBD1 (6 bases). Trimming took 5 bases from V and 5 from J, leaving 15 bases between them. The CDR3 loop spans 14 amino acids. In germline, CDR1 is SGHAT, CDR2 FQNNGV. Written as DNA, the CDR3 is TGTGCCAGCAGCACACAGGGAGATAGGGAGACCCAGTACTTC. The encoded protein is CASSTQGDRETQYF.

The V call is TRBV5-5, the J call TRBJ1-1; 10 bases map to TRBD1. The V and J ends lost 4 bases and 0 bases, in that order; junction bases with no gene match: 9. This CDR3 contains 17 residues. CDR1 and CDR2 (germline): SGHKS, YYEKEE (reference sequence). DNA for the CDR3: TGTGCCAGCAGCCCTAGGGGGGACAGGGGAGTGAACACTGAAGCTTTCTTT. This encodes CASSPRGDRGVNTEAFF.

The V call is TRBV5-1, the J call TRBJ2-5; TRBD2 matches 10 bases. J lost 5 bases, V lost 2 bases, and 15 bases had no gene match. The germline V gene has CDR1 SGHRS and CDR2 YFSETQ. This CDR3 has 18 amino acids. This chain's CDR3 is CASSFGQIKRGGLETQYF. In DNA form, the CDR3 reads TGCGCCAGCAGCTTCGGACAGATCAAGCGGGGGGGCCTGGAGACCCAGTACTTC.

This clone has a handful of counts. The chain has TRBV6-5 and TRBJ1-6, with 9 bases aligning to TRBD1. Germline trimming cut 5 bases from V and 7 bases from J; bases unmatched to any gene: 3. The CDR3 totals 14 residues. CDR1 and CDR2 (germline): MNHEY, SVGAGI. The CDR3 DNA reads as TGTGCCAGCAGTACGGACAGGGGAAATTCACCCCTCCACTTT. Protein: CASSTDRGNSPLHF.

The chain recombines TRBV23-1 with TRBJ1-5, with a possible D match to TRBD1 (5 bases). TRBV23-1 is known as an ORF, though its function is uncertain. CDR3 length equals 16 residues. Trimming removed 7 bases from V and 0 bases from J, with 16 bases in between. CDR3: CASTPLQGYSNQPQHF. CDR3 bases: TGCGCCAGCACTCCCCTGCAGGGATATAGCAATCAGCCCCAGCATTTT.